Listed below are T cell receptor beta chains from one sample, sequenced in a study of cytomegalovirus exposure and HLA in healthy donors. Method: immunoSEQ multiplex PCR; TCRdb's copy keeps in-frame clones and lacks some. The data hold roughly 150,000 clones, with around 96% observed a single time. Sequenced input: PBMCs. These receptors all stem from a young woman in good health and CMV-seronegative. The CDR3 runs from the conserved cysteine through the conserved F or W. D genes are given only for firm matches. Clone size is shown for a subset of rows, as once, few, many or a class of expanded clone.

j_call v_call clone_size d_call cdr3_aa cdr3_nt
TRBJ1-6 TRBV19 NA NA CASRRYRTLRNSPLHF TGTGCCAGTAGAAGATACAGGACATTACGGAATTCACCCCTCCACTTT
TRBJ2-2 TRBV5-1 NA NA CASSLISMAGELFF TGCGCCAGCAGCTTGATCAGTATGGCAGGGGAGCTGTTTTTT
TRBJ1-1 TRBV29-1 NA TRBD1 CSVVLAGTGNTEAFF TGCAGCGTTGTTCTCGCCGGGACAGGTAACACTGAAGCTTTCTTT
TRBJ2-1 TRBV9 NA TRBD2 CASSEQRGVANEQFF TGTGCCAGCAGCGAACAGCGGGGGGTCGCTAATGAGCAGTTCTTC
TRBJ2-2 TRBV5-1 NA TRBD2 CASSRQSGGAFGELFF TGCGCCAGCAGCCGCCAAAGCGGGGGGGCTTTCGGGGAGCTGTTTTTT
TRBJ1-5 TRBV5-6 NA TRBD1 CASSAGTGAWPQHF TGTGCCAGCAGCGCCGGGACAGGGGCTTGGCCCCAGCATTTT
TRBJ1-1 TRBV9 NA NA CASSPLTGGDTEAFF TGTGCCAGCAGCCCGTTGACAGGTGGAGACACTGAAGCTTTCTTT
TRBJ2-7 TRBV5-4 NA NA CASSYGGGPIYEQYF TGTGCCAGCAGCTACGGTGGGGGCCCTATCTACGAGCAGTACTTC
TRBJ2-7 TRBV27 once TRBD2 CASSLSGTSGSYEQYF TGTGCCAGCAGTTTATCGGGGACTAGCGGCTCCTACGAGCAGTACTTC
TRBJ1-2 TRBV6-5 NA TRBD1 CASSYGTGDHHGYTF TGTGCCAGCAGTTACGGGACAGGGGACCATCATGGCTACACCTTC
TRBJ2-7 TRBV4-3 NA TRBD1 CASSQLAYGTGNEQYF TGCGCCAGCAGCCAATTGGCATACGGGACAGGGAACGAGCAGTACTTC
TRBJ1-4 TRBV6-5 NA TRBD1 CASSYNRGVEKLFF TGTGCCAGCAGTTACAACAGGGGTGTTGAAAAACTGTTTTTT
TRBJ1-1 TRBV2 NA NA CASSALRGSSTEAFF TGTGCCAGCAGTGCCCTCAGGGGATCGAGCACTGAAGCTTTCTTT
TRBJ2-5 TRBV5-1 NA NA CASSSSRGGHEAQYF TGCGCCAGCAGCTCGTCACGGGGTGGCCATGAGGCCCAGTACTTC
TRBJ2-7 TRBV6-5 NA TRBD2 CASSETSGGYEQYF TGTGCCAGCAGTGAGACTAGCGGGGGCTACGAGCAGTACTTC
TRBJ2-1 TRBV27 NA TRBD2 CASSLPSGYYNEQFF TGTGCCAGCAGTTTACCTAGCGGTTACTACAATGAGCAGTTCTTC
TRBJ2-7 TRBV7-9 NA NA CASSLPSGYEQYF TGTGCCAGCAGCTTACCCTCGGGGTACGAGCAGTACTTC
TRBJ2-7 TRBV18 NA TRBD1 CASSPDRVQQYF TGTGCCAGCTCACCCGACAGGGTGCAGCAGTACTTC
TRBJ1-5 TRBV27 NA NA CASSLIGSQPQHF TGTGCCAGCAGTTTGATAGGGAGTCAGCCCCAGCATTTT
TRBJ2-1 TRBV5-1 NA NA CASSLVGGAEYEQFF TGCGCCAGCAGCTTGGTAGGGGGGGCCGAGTATGAGCAGTTCTTC
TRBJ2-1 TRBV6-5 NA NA CASTSYNEQFF TGTGCCAGCACATCCTACAATGAGCAGTTCTTC
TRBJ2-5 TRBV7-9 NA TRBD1 CASSARDRATQYF TGTGCCAGCAGCGCACGGGACAGAGCAACCCAGTACTTC
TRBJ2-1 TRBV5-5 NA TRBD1 CASRYLGDRGYNEQFF TGTGCCAGCAGGTACCTCGGGGACAGGGGTTACAATGAGCAGTTCTTC
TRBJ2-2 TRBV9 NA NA CASSVTGSNTGELFF TGTGCCAGCAGCGTAACAGGATCGAACACCGGGGAGCTGTTTTTT
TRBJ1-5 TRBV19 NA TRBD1 CASSSQRGPTGSNQPQHF TGTGCCAGTAGTTCCCAGAGGGGGCCGACAGGTAGCAATCAGCCCCAGCATTTT
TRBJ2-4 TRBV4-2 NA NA CASSQDGPPLAKNIQYF TGTGCCAGCAGCCAAGATGGCCCACCTCTAGCCAAAAACATTCAGTACTTC
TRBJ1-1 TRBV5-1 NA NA CASSSRLNTEAFF TGCGCCAGCAGCTCTAGACTCAACACTGAAGCTTTCTTT
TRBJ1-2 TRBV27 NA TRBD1 CASTPGQGTGGYTF TGTGCCAGCACCCCTGGACAGGGGACAGGAGGCTACACCTTC
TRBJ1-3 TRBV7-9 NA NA CASSSGVHITGNTIYF TGTGCCAGCAGCTCGGGGGTACACATTACAGGAAACACCATATATTTT
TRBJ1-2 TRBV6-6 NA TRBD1 CASSYGTGLNGYTF TGTGCCAGCAGTTACGGGACAGGGCTCAATGGCTACACCTTC
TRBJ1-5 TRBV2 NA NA CASSAFSGANQPQHF TGTGCCAGCAGTGCCTTTAGCGGGGCTAATCAGCCCCAGCATTTT